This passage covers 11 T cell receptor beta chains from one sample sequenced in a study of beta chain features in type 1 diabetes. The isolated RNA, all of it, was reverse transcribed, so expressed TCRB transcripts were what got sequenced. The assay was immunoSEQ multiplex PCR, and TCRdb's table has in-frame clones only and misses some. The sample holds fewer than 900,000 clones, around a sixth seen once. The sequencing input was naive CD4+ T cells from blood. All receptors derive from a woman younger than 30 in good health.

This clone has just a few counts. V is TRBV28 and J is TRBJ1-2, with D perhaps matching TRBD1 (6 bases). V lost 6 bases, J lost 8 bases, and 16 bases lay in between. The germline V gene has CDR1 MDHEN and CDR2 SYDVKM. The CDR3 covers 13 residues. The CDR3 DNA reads TGTGCCAGCAGCCTACCAGGAGGGGGAGGCTACACCTTC. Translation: CASSLPGGGGYTF.

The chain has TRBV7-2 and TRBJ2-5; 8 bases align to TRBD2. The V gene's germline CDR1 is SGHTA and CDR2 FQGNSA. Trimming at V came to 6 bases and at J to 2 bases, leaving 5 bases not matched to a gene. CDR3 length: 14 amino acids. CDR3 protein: CASRRLARQETQYF. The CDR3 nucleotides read TGTGCCAGCAGACGACTAGCGCGGCAAGAGACCCAGTACTTC.

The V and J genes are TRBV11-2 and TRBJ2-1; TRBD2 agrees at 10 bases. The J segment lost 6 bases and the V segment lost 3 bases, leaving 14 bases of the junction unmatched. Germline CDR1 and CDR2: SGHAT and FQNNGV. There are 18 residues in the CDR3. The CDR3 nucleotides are TGTGCCAGCAGCTTGATTCTCGCTTCTAGCGGGGGTGGCAATGAGCAGTTCTTC. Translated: CASSLILASSGGGNEQFF.

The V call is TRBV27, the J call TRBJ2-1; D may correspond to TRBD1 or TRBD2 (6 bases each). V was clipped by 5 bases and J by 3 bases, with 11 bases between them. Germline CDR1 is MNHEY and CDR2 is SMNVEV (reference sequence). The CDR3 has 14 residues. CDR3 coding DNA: TGTGCCAGCAGTCCCGGGGGCCGCTACAATGAGCAGTTCTTC. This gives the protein CASSPGGRYNEQFF.

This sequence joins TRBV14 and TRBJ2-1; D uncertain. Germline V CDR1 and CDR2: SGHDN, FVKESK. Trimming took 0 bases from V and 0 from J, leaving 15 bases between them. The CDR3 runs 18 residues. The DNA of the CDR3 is TGTGCCAGCAGCCAAGAACCCGCATTTGGGCGCTCCTACAATGAGCAGTTCTTC. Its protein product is CASSQEPAFGRSYNEQFF.

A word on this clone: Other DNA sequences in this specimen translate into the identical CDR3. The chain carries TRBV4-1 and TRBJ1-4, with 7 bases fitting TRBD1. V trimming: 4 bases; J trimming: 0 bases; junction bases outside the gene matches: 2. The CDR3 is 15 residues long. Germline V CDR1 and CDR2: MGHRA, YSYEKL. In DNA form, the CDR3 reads TGCGCCAGCAGCCGACAGGGCTCAACTAATGAAAAACTGTTTTTT. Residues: CASSRQGSTNEKLFF.

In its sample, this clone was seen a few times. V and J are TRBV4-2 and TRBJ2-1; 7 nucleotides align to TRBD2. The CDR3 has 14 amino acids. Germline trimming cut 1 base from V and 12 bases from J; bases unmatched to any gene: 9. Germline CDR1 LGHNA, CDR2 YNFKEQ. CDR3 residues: CASSQVGGDSRQFF. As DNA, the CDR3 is TGTGCCAGCAGCCAAGTGGGAGGGGATAGCAGGCAGTTCTTC.

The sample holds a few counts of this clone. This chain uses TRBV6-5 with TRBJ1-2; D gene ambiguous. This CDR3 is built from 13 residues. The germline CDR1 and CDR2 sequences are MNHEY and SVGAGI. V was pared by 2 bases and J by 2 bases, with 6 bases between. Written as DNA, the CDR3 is TGTGCCAGCAGTTACGAACGGAACTATGGCTACACCTTC. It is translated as CASSYERNYGYTF.

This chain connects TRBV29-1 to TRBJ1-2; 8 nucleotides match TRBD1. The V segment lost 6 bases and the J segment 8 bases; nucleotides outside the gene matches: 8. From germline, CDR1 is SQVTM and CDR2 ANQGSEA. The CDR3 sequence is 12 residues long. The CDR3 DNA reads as TGCAGCGTCACCGGGACAGGAGGCGGCTACACCTTC. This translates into CSVTGTGGGYTF.

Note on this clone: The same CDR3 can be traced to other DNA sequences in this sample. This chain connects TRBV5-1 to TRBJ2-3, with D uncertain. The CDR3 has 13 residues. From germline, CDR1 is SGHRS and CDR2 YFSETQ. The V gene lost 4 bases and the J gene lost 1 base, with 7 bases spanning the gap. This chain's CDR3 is CASSPGGTDTQYF. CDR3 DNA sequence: TGCGCCAGCAGCCCTGGGGGCACAGATACGCAGTATTTT.

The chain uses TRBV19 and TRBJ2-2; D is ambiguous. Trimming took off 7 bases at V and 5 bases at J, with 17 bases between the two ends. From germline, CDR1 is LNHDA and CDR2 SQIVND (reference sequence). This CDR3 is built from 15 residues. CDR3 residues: CASTARLAQTGELFF. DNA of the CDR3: TGTGCCAGTACCGCCCGCTTGGCCCAAACCGGGGAGCTGTTTTTT.